The rows below give T cell receptor beta chains drawn from one sample of a study of blood T cells in healthy people across ages. TCRdb redid the calling of the 5' RACE reads with MiXCR, one entry per CDR3 protein. The table records 1,300,000 or so distinct CDR3 sequences, 59% of them present only once. Material: blood. The receptor source for this set is a man aged 18 to 29 in good health. Both conserved end residues are trimmed from each CDR3.

J	V	CDR3
TRBJ2-1	TRBV7-2	ASSLRGGRGSSYNEQF
TRBJ2-7	TRBV20-1	NARDGGTGKNNPYEQY
TRBJ2-7	TRBV12-3/TRBV12-4	ASSQEIAASYEQY
TRBJ1-1	TRBV4-2	ASSQVNDRGAF
TRBJ1-6	TRBV12-3/TRBV12-4	ASTGGAYNSPLH
TRBJ2-6	TRBV2	ASGGDRGSGANVLT
TRBJ1-2	TRBV9	ASSDMGTSPNYGYT
TRBJ1-6	TRBV5-6	ASSLFELPLH
TRBJ1-2	TRBV6-5	ASSRSLQGIGYT
TRBJ2-1	TRBV6-5	ASSYSSGLLAGVLTNEQF
TRBJ2-3	TRBV10-2	ASSPRDITGSTQY
TRBJ2-4	TRBV5-4	ASSGSGVGDIQY
TRBJ2-3	TRBV20-1	SAPGTGSTDTQY
TRBJ2-5	TRBV15	ATSRTKGGGQETQY
TRBJ2-5	TRBV28	ASRRGGTGETQY
TRBJ2-3	TRBV5-1	ASSAARAGGPDTQY
TRBJ1-5	TRBV15	ATSRDRNQGTQPQH
TRBJ2-7	TRBV4-1	ASSQEGEPDYEQY
TRBJ2-5	TRBV20-1	SARDITARETQY
TRBJ2-3	TRBV7-9	ASSLAGGLPPIAQY
TRBJ2-7	TRBV20-1	SARRDLYEQY
TRBJ2-1	TRBV6-2/TRBV6-3	ASDSSLNEQF
TRBJ1-2	TRBV7-8	VSSHRGAYGYT
TRBJ1-1	TRBV20-1	SPWTGRAF
TRBJ1-2	TRBV9	ASSVDPLEQGVHYGYT
TRBJ2-2	TRBV5-5	ASSFSTLTLEAWSGELF
TRBJ2-7	TRBV6-6	ASRRGTDRYEQY
TRBJ2-3	TRBV3-1	ASISLDRQRTTDTQY
NA	TRBV21-1	ASRRKWGGAKNIQY
TRBJ1-1	TRBV9	ASSVVGEVLNTEAF
TRBJ2-3	TRBV29-1	SVEGTSRDTQY
TRBJ2-1	TRBV7-2	ASSDPGQVDNEQF
TRBJ2-1	TRBV6-1	AISGGAFTEQF
TRBJ2-7	TRBV5-1	ASSSFGTSGYEQY
TRBJ2-1	TRBV20-1	SAPLGIAGVNEQF
TRBJ2-3	TRBV4-2	ASSHRTDALTQY
TRBJ2-2	TRBV4-3	ASSYTLTGANTGELF
TRBJ2-5	TRBV12-3/TRBV12-4	ASSARAGETQY
TRBJ2-7	TRBV28	AASAKNNEQY
TRBJ2-3	TRBV20-1	SASWISTDTQY
TRBJ2-1	TRBV4-3	ASSQENFRGHNNEQF
TRBJ2-3	TRBV29-1	SQGEADTQY
TRBJ2-5	TRBV6-1	ASSEFGAVQETQY
TRBJ1-1	TRBV7-6	ASSLERFTEAF
TRBJ2-1	TRBV29-1	SAAAGRYNEQF
TRBJ2-3	TRBV20-1	SARVAEATDTQY
TRBJ2-1	TRBV20-1	SANSTGGVGYEQF
TRBJ1-1	TRBV10-2	ASRQGTYTEAF
TRBJ2-2	TRBV7-2	ASLFSGNTGELF
TRBJ2-7	TRBV7-9	ASRVMGQGNEQY